This T cell receptor beta chain was identified during a study of blood T cell repertoires in COVID-19. Trimming shortened V by 5 bases and J by 3 bases, and 13 bases separated the two germline ends. The CDR3 totals 15 residues. CDR1 is MNHEY and CDR2 is SMNVEV in the germline V gene (reference sequence). The data were produced by immunoSEQ multiplex PCR, yet TCRdb's version contains in-frame clones alone and is incomplete. The table records about 360,000 clones, roughly 88% of them present only once. This chain links TRBV27 with TRBJ1-4; no reliable D call. This TCR derives from a woman between 35 and 50 years old with acute COVID-19. Sequenced sample: PBMCs or T cells enriched from blood (not recorded which). Written as DNA, the CDR3 is TGTGCCAGCAGTCCTCTGGAGTCGGCTAATGAAAAACTGTTTTTT. This encodes CASSPLESANEKLFF.